What follows are 15 T cell receptor beta chains derived from one specimen sequenced in a study of blood T cells in healthy people across ages. A second roughly 6 to 11 cycle PCR used barcoded and J-beta primers. TCRdb re-analysed the 5' RACE reads in MiXCR, keeping a single row per CDR3 protein. The sample carries hundreds of thousands of distinct CDR3 sequences, over 45% recorded once. The sequencing sample was made of blood. The receptor set was obtained from a man younger than 45 in good health.

The chain links TRBV7-9 to TRBJ2-1; D not certain. The V gene's germline CDR1 is SEHNR and CDR2 FQNEAQ (reference sequence). The CDR3 is made up of 14 amino acids. Trimming took off 5 bases at V and 3 bases at J, with 11 bases between the two ends. The CDR3 region is CASSRTTGYNEQFF. The CDR3 DNA is TGTGCCAGCAGCAGGACCACCGGCTACAATGAGCAGTTCTTC.

This clonotype has just a few counts. The rearrangement joins TRBV6-2 or TRBV6-3 to TRBJ2-4, with 9 bases aligning to TRBD1. The J segment lost 6 bases and the V segment lost 6 bases, leaving 6 bases of the junction unmatched. Germline V gives CDR1 MNHEY, CDR2 SVGEGT. The CDR3 runs to 14 residues. CDR3 sequence reads: CASRTGTGLNIQYF. CDR3 DNA: TGTGCCAGCAGGACCGGGACAGGGTTAAACATTCAGTACTTC.

The CDR3 loop reads CASSLRPSSYEQYF. The CDR3 nucleotides are TGTGCCAGCAGCCTAAGGCCCTCTTCCTACGAGCAGTACTTC. The chain is built from TRBV7-2 and TRBJ2-7; no clear D gene. V was pared by 5 bases and J by 1 base, with 12 bases between. This CDR3 has 14 residues. CDR1 and CDR2 (germline): SGHTA, FQGNSA.

The sample holds many counts of this clonotype. The V call is TRBV9, the J call TRBJ2-7, with D tentatively TRBD1 (5 bases). This CDR3 has 14 amino acids. Trimming removed 4 bases from V and 5 bases from J, with 16 bases in between. The germline V gene has CDR1 SGDLS and CDR2 YYNGEE. The CDR3 region is CASSSKWAGHEQYF. CDR3 nucleotide sequence: TGTGCCAGCAGCTCCAAATGGGCAGGGCACGAGCAGTACTTC.

The V call is TRBV4-3, the J call TRBJ2-1; perhaps D is TRBD1 or TRBD2 (5 bases each). The CDR3 runs 15 residues. V gave up 1 base and J gave up 9 bases, with 16 bases separating them. From germline, CDR1 is LGHNA and CDR2 YSLEER. CDR3: CASSQVLWDESEQFF. In DNA, the CDR3 is TGCGCCAGCAGCCAAGTTTTATGGGACGAGAGTGAGCAGTTCTTC.

The V and J genes are TRBV27 and TRBJ2-3; tentative D call: TRBD2 (5 bases). CDR1 is MNHEY, CDR2 SMNVEV, per germline (reference sequence). This CDR3 spans 18 amino acids. The V end lost 0 bases, the J end lost 6 bases, and 22 bases lay between the germline ends. For the CDR3, the DNA is TGTGCCAGCAGTTTATCCGCTTTCCGGACGGAACGCGGGGATACGCAGTATTTT. It encodes CASSLSAFRTERGDTQYF.

The chain combines TRBV6-5 with TRBJ2-2, with a tentative D call TRBD2 (6 bases). CDR1 is MNHEY, CDR2 SVGAGI, per germline. V dropped 0 bases and J dropped 13 bases, with 21 bases sitting between them. This CDR3 has 16 residues. CDR3 DNA: TGTGCCAGCAGTTACTCGACCGGAGCGGGTGGGGATAGGCTGTTTTTT. Encoded protein: CASSYSTGAGGDRLFF.

The rearrangement joins TRBV30 to TRBJ1-1; TRBD1 agrees at 7 bases. V shed 0 bases, J shed 4 bases, and the junction held 8 bases outside the gene matches. The CDR3 contains 15 residues. Germline lookup yields CDR1 GTSNPN and CDR2 SVGIG (reference sequence). The CDR3 protein is CAWSVPRQGRTEAFF. As DNA, the CDR3 is TGTGCCTGGAGTGTACCCCGACAGGGTCGCACTGAAGCTTTCTTT. Full variable domain (rest looked up from reference TRBV30 and TRBJ1-1): SQTIHQWPATLVQPVGSPLSLECTVEGTSNPNLYWYRQAAGRGLQLLFYSVGIGQISSEVPQNLSASRPQDRQFILSSKKLLLSDSGFYLCAWSVPRQGRTEAFFGQGTRLTVV.

The chain links TRBV19 to TRBJ2-1; D ambiguous. The J call could be wrong; TRBJ2-7 is a better fit for the DNA end. Germline assignment: CDR1 LNHDA and CDR2 SQIVND (reference sequence). The CDR3 runs to 16 residues. The CDR3 protein is CASSIGPGSSYNEQYF. As DNA, the CDR3 is TGTGCCAGTAGTATAGGCCCCGGAAGCTCCTACAATGAGCAGTACTTC.

This chain uses TRBV14 with TRBJ2-5, with D possibly being TRBD1 (5 bases). The CDR3 is 15 amino acids. Germline CDR1 reads SGHDN; CDR2 reads FVKESK. The V end was cut by 2 bases, the J end by 0 bases, with 10 bases between. In DNA, the CDR3 is TGTGCCAGCAGCCAACCAAGGGGATACCAAGAGACCCAGTACTTC. Amino acid sequence: CASSQPRGYQETQYF. The variable domain in full, completed from reference TRBV14 and TRBJ2-5, reads EAGVTQFPSHSVIEKGQTVTLRCDPISGHDNLYWYRRVMGKEIKFLLHFVKESKQDESGMPNNRFLAERTGGTYSTLKVQPAELEDSGVYFCASSQPRGYQETQYFGPGTRLLVL.

DNA of the CDR3: TGCAGCGTGCTAGGGGAGGGACTTGTGAATGAGCAGTTCTTC. Translated, it gives CSVLGEGLVNEQFF. This rearrangement joins TRBV29-1 to TRBJ2-1, with 7 bases lining up with TRBD2. The V and J ends lost 6 bases and 7 bases, in that order; junction bases with no gene match: 12. Germline V lookup: CDR1 SQVTM, CDR2 ANQGSEA. The CDR3 is made up of 14 amino acids.

The chain employs TRBV28 and TRBJ1-5; perhaps TRBD1 as D (6 bases). Germline V CDR1 and CDR2: MDHEN, SYDVKM. V lost 2 bases to trimming and J lost 1 base, with 9 bases between them. The CDR3 covers 15 residues. CDR3 region: CASSLGTGSNQPQHF. The CDR3 bases are TGTGCCAGCAGTTTAGGTACAGGGAGCAATCAGCCCCAGCATTTT.

The chain recombines TRBV2 with TRBJ2-1; TRBD2 might be the D (5 bases). Germline V gene lookup returns CDR1 SNHLY and CDR2 FYNNEI. The V end lost 6 bases, the J end lost 6 bases, and 15 bases lay between the germline ends. The CDR3 loop spans 14 amino acids. The CDR3 loop reads CASRGGSLGNEQFF. In nucleotides, the CDR3 is TGTGCCAGCAGGGGCGGGTCACTGGGCAATGAGCAGTTCTTC. Supplemented by reference TRBV2 and TRBJ2-1, the full variable domain reads EPEVTQTPSHQVTQMGQEVILRCVPISNHLYFYWYRQILGQKVEFLVSFYNNEISEKSEIFDDQFSVERPDGSNFTLKIRSTKLEDSAMYFCASRGGSLGNEQFFGPGTRLTVL.

This clonotype appeared a few times. The chain combines TRBV28 with TRBJ2-4, with D unresolved. V was shortened by 6 bases and J by 12 bases, with 18 bases between the two germline ends. Germline V lookup: CDR1 MDHEN, CDR2 SYDVKM. This CDR3 spans 13 amino acids. The CDR3 protein is CASSPERTETQYF. The CDR3 DNA reads TGTGCCAGCAGCCCAGAGCGAACAGAGACTCAGTACTTC.

A few counts support this clonotype. This chain connects TRBV20-1 to TRBJ2-3; D call uncertain. Trimming shortened V by 3 bases and J by 1 base, and 14 bases separated the two germline ends. From germline, CDR1 is DFQATT and CDR2 SNEGSKA (reference sequence). This CDR3 region has 15 residues. The CDR3 reads CSASASQTRTDTQYF. The CDR3 DNA follows: TGCAGTGCTAGCGCTTCCCAGACACGCACAGATACGCAGTATTTT.